Following are 9 T cell receptor beta chains from one sample sequenced in a study of CD8 T cells in ankylosing spondylitis. TCRdb passed the 5' RACE reads through MiXCR, listing each CDR3 protein once. The sample has tens of thousands of distinct CDR3 sequences, around 30% seen once. Sequenced: blood, either unsorted or a sorted T cell fraction (not recorded which). The receptors derive from a male donor with ankylosing spondylitis or in good health (not recorded which).

The chain uses TRBV2 and TRBJ2-3, with 9 bases matching TRBD1. Trimming removed 8 bases from V and 4 bases from J; junction bases left unmatched: 7. CDR3 size: 14 residues. Germline V lookup: CDR1 SNHLY, CDR2 FYNNEI. The CDR3 DNA follows: TGTGCCAGCGCTCGACAGGGGGGCTCAGATACGCAGTATTTT. Its translation: CASARQGGSDTQYF.

The J gene is TRBJ2-5, the V gene TRBV4-2, with 9 positions matching TRBD1. The CDR3 totals 17 residues. Germline V CDR1 and CDR2: LGHNA, YNFKEQ. V lost 7 bases, J lost 3 bases, and 15 bases stayed unmatched. The CDR3 DNA is TGTGCCAGCACCAAATTCCGCTGGGACAGGGAAAAAGAGACCCAGTACTTC. It encodes CASTKFRWDREKETQYF.

The chain links TRBV20-1 to TRBJ1-2; no definite D call. The germline V gene has CDR1 DFQATT and CDR2 SNEGSKA (reference sequence). The CDR3 loop spans 16 amino acids. Trimming took 0 bases from V and 4 from J, leaving 18 bases between them. CDR3 amino acids: CSAREGPPGSGYGYTF. The CDR3 coding sequence is TGCAGTGCTAGAGAAGGCCCCCCAGGCAGCGGCTATGGCTACACCTTC.

V and J are TRBV5-1 and TRBJ2-3; unclear D gene. The V end lost 0 bases, the J end lost 9 bases, and 8 bases lay between the germline ends. Germline V CDR1 and CDR2: SGHRS, YFSETQ. This CDR3 spans 12 amino acids. CDR3: CASSLEYETQYF. The CDR3, as DNA: TGCGCCAGCAGCTTGGAGTATGAAACGCAGTATTTT.

The rearrangement joins TRBV11-2 to TRBJ2-7; 10 bases align to TRBD1. Per germline, CDR1 SGHAT and CDR2 FQNNGV. CDR3 size: 15 residues. Trimming removed 5 bases from V and 4 bases from J; junction bases left unmatched: 8. CDR3 region: CASSARQGASYEQYV. The DNA of the CDR3 is TGTGCCAGCAGCGCTCGACAGGGGGCTTCTTACGAGCAGTACGTC.

A single count supports this clonotype. J is TRBJ1-1 and V is TRBV6-5; the D gene is possibly TRBD1 (5 bases). The CDR3 covers 14 residues. V lost 0 bases and J lost 12, with 17 bases in between. Germline values: CDR1 MNHEY, CDR2 SVGAGI. CDR3 region: CASSYSIVQAGSFF. The CDR3 nucleotides read TGTGCCAGCAGTTACTCTATAGTACAGGCAGGGTCTTTCTTT.

This clonotype was seen a few times. J is TRBJ2-7 and V is TRBV5-1; 7 bases align to TRBD1. Germline-derived CDR1 and CDR2 are SGHRS and YFSETQ. The CDR3 consists of 14 residues. V lost 3 bases to trimming and J lost 7 bases; unmatched junction nucleotides: 10. The CDR3, as DNA: TGCGCCAGCAGCTCGCCCGGGACAGTCTGGGAGCAGTACTTC. It specifies CASSSPGTVWEQYF.

This clonotype was picked up a small number of times. The chain couples TRBV20-1 to TRBJ2-3, with D perhaps matching TRBD2 (6 bases). Germline assignment: CDR1 DFQATT and CDR2 SNEGSKA (reference sequence). V lost 4 bases and J 0 bases, leaving 14 bases between the germline ends. This CDR3 has 15 residues. As DNA, the CDR3 is TGCAGTGCTACCCAAGGCAGCGGGAGCACAGATACGCAGTATTTT. Protein product: CSATQGSGSTDTQYF.

This clonotype was counted a few times. The chain links TRBV5-1 to TRBJ2-7; maybe TRBD2 (6 bases). The ends were cut back, 2 bases at V and 3 bases at J, with 15 bases in the middle. Germline V gene lookup returns CDR1 SGHRS and CDR2 YFSETQ. This CDR3 contains 15 residues. The CDR3 DNA is TGCGCCAGCAGCTTTGGAGCAGCGGGTGACTACGAGCAGTACTTC. Encoded protein: CASSFGAAGDYEQYF.